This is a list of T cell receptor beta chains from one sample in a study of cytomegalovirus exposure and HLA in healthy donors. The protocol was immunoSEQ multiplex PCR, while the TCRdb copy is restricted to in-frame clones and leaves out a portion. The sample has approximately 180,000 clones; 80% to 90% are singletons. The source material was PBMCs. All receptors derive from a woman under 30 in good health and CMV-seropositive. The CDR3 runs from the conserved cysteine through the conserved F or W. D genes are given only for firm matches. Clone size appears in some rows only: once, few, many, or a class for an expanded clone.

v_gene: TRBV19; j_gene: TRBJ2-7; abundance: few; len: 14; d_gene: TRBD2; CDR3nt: TGTGCCAGTAGTATTAGCGGGGCCTCCTACGAGCAGTACTTC; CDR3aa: CASSISGASYEQYF
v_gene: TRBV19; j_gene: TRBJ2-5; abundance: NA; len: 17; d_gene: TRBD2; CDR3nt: TGTGCCAGTAGTGAAGGACTAGCGGGGGGGTACCAAGAGACCCAGTACTTC; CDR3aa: CASSEGLAGGYQETQYF
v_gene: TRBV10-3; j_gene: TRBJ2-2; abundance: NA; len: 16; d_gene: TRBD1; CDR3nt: TGTGCCATCAGTCTCTTGGAGACAGGGAGTACCGGGGAGCTGTTTTTT; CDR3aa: CAISLLETGSTGELFF
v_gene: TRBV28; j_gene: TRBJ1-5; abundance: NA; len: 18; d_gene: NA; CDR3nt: TGTGCCAGCAGCTTACGGACACGTAACATATATAGCAATCAGCCCCAGCATTTT; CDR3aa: CASSLRTRNIYSNQPQHF
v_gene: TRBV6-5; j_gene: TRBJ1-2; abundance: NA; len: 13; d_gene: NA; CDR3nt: TGTGCCAGCGGCGAGGGGGGGGCGCGAGGCTACACCTTC; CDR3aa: CASGEGGARGYTF
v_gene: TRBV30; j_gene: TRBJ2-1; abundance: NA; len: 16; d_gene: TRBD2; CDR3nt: TGTGCCTGGAGTTGGTTAGCGGGGGGGGTCGCGAATGAGCAGTTCTTC; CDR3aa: CAWSWLAGGVANEQFF
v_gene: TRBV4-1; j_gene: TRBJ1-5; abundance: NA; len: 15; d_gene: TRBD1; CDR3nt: TGCGCCAGCAGCCAAATCATACAGGGGAATCAGCCCCAGCATTTT; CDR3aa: CASSQIIQGNQPQHF
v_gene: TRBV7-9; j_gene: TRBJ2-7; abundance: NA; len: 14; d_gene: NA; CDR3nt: TGTGCCAGCGGCCGTGTGGCAGAATCCTACGAGCAGTACTTC; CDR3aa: CASGRVAESYEQYF
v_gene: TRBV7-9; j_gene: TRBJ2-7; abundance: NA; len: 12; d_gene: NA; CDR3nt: TGTGCCAGCAGCTTCGAGTCCTACGAGCAGTACTTC; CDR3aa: CASSFESYEQYF
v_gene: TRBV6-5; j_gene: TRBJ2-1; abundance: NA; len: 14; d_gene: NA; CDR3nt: TGTGCCAGCAGCAGACAGGTCGGTGACAATGAGCAGTTCTTC; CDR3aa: CASSRQVGDNEQFF
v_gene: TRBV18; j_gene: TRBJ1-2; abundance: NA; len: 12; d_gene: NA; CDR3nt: TGTGCCAGCTCAGACAGGAACTATGGCTACACCTTC; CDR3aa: CASSDRNYGYTF
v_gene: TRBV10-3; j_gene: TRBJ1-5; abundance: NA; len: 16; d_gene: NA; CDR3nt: TGTGCCATCAGTCAGGGAGGCGGGTATAGCAATCAGCCCCAGCATTTT; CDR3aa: CAISQGGGYSNQPQHF
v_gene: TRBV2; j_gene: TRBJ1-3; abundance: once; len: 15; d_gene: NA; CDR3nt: TGTGCCAGCGGGACGGACTATAACTCTGGAAACACCATATATTTT; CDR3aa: CASGTDYNSGNTIYF
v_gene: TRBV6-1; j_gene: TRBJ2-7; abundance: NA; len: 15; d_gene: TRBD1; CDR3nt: TGTGCCAGCAGTCCCCCCGGGACAGACCGATACGAGCAGTACTTC; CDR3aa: CASSPPGTDRYEQYF
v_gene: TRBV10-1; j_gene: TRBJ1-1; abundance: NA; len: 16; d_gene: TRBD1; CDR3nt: TGCGCCAGCAGTCGCGGGACAGGGGGACGGAACACTGAAGCTTTCTTT; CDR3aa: CASSRGTGGRNTEAFF
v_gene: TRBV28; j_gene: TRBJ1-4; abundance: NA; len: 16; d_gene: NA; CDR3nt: TGTGCCAGCAGTCCGGTCTCCGGGACTAAGAATGAAAAACTGTTTTTT; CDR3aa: CASSPVSGTKNEKLFF
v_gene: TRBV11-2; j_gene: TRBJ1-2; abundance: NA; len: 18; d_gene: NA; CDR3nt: TGTGCCAGCAGCAAAGGGAGCTTCGGGGGGGCTTGGGGCTATGGCTACACCTTC; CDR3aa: CASSKGSFGGAWGYGYTF
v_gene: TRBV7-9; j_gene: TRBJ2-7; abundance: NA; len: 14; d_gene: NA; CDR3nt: TGTGCCAGCAGCTTCTCTGAGAGCTCCTACGAGCAGTACTTC; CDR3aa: CASSFSESSYEQYF
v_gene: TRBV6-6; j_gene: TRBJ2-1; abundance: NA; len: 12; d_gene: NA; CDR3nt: TGTGCCAGCACTACACGGGACAATGAGCAGTTCTTC; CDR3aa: CASTTRDNEQFF
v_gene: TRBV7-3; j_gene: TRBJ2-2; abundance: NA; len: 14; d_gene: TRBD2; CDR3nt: TGTGCCAGCAGCTTTAGCGGGGGGGCCGGGGAGCTGTTTTTT; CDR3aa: CASSFSGGAGELFF
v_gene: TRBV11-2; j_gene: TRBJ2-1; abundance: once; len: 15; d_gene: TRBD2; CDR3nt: TGTGCCAGCAGCTCCTATCTCGGGGGGGGGAATGAGCAGTTCTTC; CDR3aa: CASSSYLGGGNEQFF
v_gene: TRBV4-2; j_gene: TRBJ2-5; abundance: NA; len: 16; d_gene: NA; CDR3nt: TGTGCCAGCAGCCAAGGTCGGTGGGACATACAAGAGACCCAGTACTTC; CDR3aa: CASSQGRWDIQETQYF
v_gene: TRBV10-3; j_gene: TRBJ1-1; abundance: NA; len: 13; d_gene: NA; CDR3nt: TGTGCCGCCAACCCGCGGGAGAACACTGAAGCTTTCTTT; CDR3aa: CAANPRENTEAFF
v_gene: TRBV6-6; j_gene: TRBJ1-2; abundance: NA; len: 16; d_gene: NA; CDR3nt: TGTGCCAGCAGTTACTCGGGGTCAGGGGAAGACTATGGCTACACCTTC; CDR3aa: CASSYSGSGEDYGYTF
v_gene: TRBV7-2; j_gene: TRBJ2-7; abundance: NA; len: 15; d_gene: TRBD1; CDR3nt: TGTGCCAGCAGCTTGGGGGACAGGGGATCCTACGAGCAGTACTTC; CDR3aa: CASSLGDRGSYEQYF
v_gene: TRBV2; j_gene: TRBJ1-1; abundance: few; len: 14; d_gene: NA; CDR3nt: TGTGCCAGCACCTCCGGGGGGTTCGGCACTGAAGCTTTCTTT; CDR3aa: CASTSGGFGTEAFF
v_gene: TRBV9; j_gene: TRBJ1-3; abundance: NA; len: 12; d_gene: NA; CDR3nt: TGTGCCAGCAGCACCCAGGGAAACACCATATATTTT; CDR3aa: CASSTQGNTIYF
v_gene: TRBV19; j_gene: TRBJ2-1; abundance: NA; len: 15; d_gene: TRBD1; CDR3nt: TGTGCCAGTAGTATCCGGGGACAGGTCTACAATGAGCAGTTCTTC; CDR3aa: CASSIRGQVYNEQFF
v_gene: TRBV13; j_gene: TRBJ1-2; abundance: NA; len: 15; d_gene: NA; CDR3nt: TGTGCCAGCAGCTTAGGCCGGGACACTTTATATGGCTACACCTTC; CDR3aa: CASSLGRDTLYGYTF
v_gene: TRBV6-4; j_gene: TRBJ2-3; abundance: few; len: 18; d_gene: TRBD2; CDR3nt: TGTGCCAGCAGCAAAGCCGGGACTAGCGGGCGAGGCACAGATACGCAGTATTTT; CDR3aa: CASSKAGTSGRGTDTQYF
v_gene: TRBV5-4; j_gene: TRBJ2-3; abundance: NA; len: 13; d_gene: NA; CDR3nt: TGTGCCAGCAGCTTTACGGGTACAGATACGCAGTATTTT; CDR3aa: CASSFTGTDTQYF
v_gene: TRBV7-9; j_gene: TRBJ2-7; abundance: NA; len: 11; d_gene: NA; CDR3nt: TGTGCCAGCAGCTCCGGGGGCGAGCAGTACTTC; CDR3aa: CASSSGGEQYF
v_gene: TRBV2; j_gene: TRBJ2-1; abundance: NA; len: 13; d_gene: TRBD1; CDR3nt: TGTGCCAGCACCCGGACAGGGGGCAATGAGCAGTTCTTC; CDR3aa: CASTRTGGNEQFF
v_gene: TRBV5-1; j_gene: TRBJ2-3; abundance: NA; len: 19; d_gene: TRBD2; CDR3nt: TGCGCCAGCAGCTTGCAATCTAGAGGTAGCGGGGAACTAACAGATACGCAGTATTTT; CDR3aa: CASSLQSRGSGELTDTQYF
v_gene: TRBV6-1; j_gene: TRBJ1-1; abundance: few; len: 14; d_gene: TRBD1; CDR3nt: TGTGCCAGCAGTGAAGCGGTCCGGGACAGGGACTCTTTCTTT; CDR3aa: CASSEAVRDRDSFF
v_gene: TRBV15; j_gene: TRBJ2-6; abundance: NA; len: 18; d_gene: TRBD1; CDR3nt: TGTGCCACCAGCAGAGGTGGGGACAGAAGAATTGGGGCCAACGTCCTGACTTTC; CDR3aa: CATSRGGDRRIGANVLTF
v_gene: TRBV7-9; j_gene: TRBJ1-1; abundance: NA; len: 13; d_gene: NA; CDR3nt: TGTGCCAGCCTTGTTACAGGCGACACTGAAGCTTTCTTT; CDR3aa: CASLVTGDTEAFF
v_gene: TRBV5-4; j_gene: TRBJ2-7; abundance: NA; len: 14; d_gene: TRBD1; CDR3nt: TGTGCCACTCGACGAAAGGGGGCTCCCTACGAGCAGTACTTC; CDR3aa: CATRRKGAPYEQYF
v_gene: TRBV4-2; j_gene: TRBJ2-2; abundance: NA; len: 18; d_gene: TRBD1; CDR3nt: TGTGCCAGCAGCCAAGAGCGGTCCCCTATGGGGACAGGCGGCGGGCTGTTTTTT; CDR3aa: CASSQERSPMGTGGGLFF
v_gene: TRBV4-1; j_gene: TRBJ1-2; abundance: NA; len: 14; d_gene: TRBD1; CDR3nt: TGCGCCAGCAGACGGACAGGGAAAGTGAATGGCTACACCTTC; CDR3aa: CASRRTGKVNGYTF